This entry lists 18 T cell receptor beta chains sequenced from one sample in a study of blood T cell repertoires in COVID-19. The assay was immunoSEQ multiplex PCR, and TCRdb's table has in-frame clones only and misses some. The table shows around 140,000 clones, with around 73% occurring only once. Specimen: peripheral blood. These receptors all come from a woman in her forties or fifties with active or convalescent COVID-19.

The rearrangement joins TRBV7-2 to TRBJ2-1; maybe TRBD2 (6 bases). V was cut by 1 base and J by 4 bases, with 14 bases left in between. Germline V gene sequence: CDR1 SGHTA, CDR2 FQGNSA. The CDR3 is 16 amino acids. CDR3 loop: CASSLGARDLYNEQFF. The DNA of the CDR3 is TGTGCCAGCAGCTTAGGGGCTAGGGACTTATACAATGAGCAGTTCTTC.

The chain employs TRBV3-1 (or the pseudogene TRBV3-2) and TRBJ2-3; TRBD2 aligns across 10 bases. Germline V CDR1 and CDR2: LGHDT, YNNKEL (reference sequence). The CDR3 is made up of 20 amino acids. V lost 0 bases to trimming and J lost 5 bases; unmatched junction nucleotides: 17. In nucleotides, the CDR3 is TGTGCCAGCAGCCAAGATGGCTCGTCTAGCGGGGGCATTGTAGGAGATACGCAGTATTTT. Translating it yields CASSQDGSSSGGIVGDTQYF.

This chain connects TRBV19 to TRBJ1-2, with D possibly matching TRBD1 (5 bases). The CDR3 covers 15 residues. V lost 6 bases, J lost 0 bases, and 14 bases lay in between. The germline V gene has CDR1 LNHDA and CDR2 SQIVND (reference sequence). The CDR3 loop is CASSLGATTNYGYTF. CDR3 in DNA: TGTGCCAGTAGCCTAGGGGCTACAACTAACTATGGCTACACCTTC. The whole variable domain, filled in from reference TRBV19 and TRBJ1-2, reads DGGITQSPKYLFRKEGQNVTLSCEQNLNHDAMYWYRQDPGQGLRLIYYSQIVNDFQKGDIAEGYSVSREKKESFPLTVTSAQKNPTAFYLCASSLGATTNYGYTFGSGTRLTVV.

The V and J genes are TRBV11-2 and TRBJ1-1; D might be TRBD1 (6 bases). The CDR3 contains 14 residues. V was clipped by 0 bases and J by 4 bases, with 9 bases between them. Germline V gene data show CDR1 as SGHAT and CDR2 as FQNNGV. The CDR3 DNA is TGTGCCAGCAGCTTAGATAGGGGGAGCACTGAAGCTTTCTTT. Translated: CASSLDRGSTEAFF.

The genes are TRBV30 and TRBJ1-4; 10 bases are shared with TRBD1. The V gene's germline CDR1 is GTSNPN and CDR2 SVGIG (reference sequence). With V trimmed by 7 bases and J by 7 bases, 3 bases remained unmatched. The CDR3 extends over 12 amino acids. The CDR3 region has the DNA TGTGCCTCGGACAGGGGGGGTGAAAAACTGTTTTTT. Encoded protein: CASDRGGEKLFF.

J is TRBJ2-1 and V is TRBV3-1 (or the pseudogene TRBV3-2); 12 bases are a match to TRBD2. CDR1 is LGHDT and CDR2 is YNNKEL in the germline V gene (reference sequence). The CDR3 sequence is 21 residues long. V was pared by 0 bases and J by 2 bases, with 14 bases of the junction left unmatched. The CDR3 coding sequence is TGTGCCAGCAGCCAAGAGGCTAGGGCTAGCGGGGGGGCTCGACCCTACAATGAGCAGTTCTTC. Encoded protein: CASSQEARASGGARPYNEQFF.

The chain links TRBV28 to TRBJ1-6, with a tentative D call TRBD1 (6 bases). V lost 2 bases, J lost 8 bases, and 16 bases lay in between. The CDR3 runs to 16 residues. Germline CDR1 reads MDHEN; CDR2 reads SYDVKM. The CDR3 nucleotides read TGTGCCAGCAGTTTACGTCAAACCAGGGGTGATTCACCCCTCCACTTT. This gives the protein CASSLRQTRGDSPLHF.

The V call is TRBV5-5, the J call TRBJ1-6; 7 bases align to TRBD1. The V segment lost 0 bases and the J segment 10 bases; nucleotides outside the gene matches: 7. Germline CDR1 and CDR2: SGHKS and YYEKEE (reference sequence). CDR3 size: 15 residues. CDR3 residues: CASSLGGGGMSPLHF. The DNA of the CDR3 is TGTGCCAGCAGCTTGGGTGGAGGGGGCATGTCACCCCTCCACTTT.

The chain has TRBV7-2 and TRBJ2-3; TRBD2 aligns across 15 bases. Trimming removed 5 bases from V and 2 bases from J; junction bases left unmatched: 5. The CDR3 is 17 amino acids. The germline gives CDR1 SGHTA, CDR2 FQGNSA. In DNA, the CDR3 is TGTGCCAGCAGCACTGGGACTAGCGGGGGGTCCACAGATACGCAGTATTTT. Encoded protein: CASSTGTSGGSTDTQYF.

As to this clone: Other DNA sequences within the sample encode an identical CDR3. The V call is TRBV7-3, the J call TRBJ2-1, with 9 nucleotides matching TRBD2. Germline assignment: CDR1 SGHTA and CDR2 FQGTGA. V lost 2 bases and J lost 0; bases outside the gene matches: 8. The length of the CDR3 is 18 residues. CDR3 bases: TGTGCCAGCAGCTTACAACCCCTAGCGGGGTACTCCTACAATGAGCAGTTCTTC. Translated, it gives CASSLQPLAGYSYNEQFF.

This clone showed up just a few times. The CDR3 DNA sequence: TGTGCCAGCAGCTTAGGGGCCTCCACTAGCGGGTACGAGCAGTACTTC. Amino acids: CASSLGASTSGYEQYF. The V and J genes are TRBV7-2 and TRBJ2-7, with 9 bases matching TRBD2. The CDR3 has 16 residues. The V gene end was trimmed by 1 base and the J gene end by 4 bases; junction bases not matched to a gene: 8. CDR1 is SGHTA, CDR2 FQGNSA, per germline.

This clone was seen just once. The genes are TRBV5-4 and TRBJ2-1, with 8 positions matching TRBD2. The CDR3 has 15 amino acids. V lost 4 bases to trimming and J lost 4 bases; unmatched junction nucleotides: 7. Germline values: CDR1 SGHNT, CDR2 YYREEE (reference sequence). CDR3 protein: CASSEETSEYNEQFF. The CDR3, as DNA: TGTGCCAGCAGCGAAGAGACTAGCGAGTACAATGAGCAGTTCTTC.

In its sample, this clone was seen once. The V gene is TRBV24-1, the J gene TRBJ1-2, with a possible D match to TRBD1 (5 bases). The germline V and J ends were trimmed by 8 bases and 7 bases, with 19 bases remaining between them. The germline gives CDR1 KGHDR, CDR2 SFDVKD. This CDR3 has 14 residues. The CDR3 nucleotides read TGTGCCACCAATTCGGGAGGGACGAGTGCTGGCTACACCTTC. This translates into CATNSGGTSAGYTF.

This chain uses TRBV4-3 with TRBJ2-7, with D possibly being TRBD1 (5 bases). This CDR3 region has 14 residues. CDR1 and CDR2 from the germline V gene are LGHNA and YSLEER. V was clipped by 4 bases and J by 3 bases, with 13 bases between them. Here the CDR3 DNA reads TGCGCCAGCAGCCCCGGGCAGGGCTACTACGAGCAGTACTTC. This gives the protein CASSPGQGYYEQYF.

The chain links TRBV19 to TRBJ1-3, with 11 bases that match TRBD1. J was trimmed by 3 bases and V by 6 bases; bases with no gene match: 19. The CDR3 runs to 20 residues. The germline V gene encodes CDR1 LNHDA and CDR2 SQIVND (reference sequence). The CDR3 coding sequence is TGTGCCAGTAGACGATCCTCCGGGACAGGGGGACGGGGTAGTGGAAACACCATATATTTT. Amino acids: CASRRSSGTGGRGSGNTIYF.

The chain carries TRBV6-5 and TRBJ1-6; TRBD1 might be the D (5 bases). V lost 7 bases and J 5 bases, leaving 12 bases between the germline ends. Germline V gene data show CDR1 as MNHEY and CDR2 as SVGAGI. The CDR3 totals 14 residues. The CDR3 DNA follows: TGTGCCAGCAAAAAGGAGGGGAATAATTCACCCCTCCACTTT. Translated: CASKKEGNNSPLHF.

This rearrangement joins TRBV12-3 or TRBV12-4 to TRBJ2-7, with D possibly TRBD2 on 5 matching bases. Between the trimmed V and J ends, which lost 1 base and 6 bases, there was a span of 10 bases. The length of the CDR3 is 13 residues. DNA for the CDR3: TGTGCCAGCAGTTTAGGAGGGTTCCGCGAGCAGTACTTC. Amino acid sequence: CASSLGGFREQYF.

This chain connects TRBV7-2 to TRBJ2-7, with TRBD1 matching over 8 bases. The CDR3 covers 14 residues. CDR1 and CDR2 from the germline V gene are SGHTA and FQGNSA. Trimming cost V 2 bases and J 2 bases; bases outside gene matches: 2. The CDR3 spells CASSLQQGAYEQYF. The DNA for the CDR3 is TGTGCCAGCAGCTTACAACAGGGGGCCTACGAGCAGTACTTC.